This TCR beta chain was identified during a study of cytomegalovirus exposure and HLA in healthy donors. Deletions cut 2 bases from V and 7 bases from J, with 9 bases between. CDR3 size: 13 residues. CDR1 MNHNS and CDR2 SASEGT come from the germline V gene. PCR used 60 Vbeta primers and 13 Jbeta primers. Using immunoSEQ multiplex PCR, the repertoire was profiled, and TCRdb retains in-frame clones only, with some absent. This repertoire shows over 60,000 clones, around 80% found once; its top ten account for about 7.4%. About this clone: This likely comes from a read error, as the CDR3 has no conserved phenylalanine or tryptophan at its end.

This receptor was obtained from a woman aged 25 to 39 in good health and CMV-seropositive. The rearrangement uses TRBV6-1 and TRBJ1-5; no clear D. Sequenced material: PBMCs. CDR3 sequence reads: CASSERAGQPQHV. CDR3 DNA sequence: TGTGCCAGCAGTGAAAGGGCGGGCCAGCCCCAGCATGTT.